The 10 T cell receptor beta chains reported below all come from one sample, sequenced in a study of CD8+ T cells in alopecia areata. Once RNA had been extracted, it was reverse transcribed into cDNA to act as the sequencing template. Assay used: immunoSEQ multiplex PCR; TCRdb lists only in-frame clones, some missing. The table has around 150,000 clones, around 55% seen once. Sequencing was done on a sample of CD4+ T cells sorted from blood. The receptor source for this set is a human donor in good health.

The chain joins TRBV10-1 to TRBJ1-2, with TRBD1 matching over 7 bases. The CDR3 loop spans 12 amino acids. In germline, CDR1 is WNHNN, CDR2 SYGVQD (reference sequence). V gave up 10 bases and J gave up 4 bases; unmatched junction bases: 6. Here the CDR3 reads CAMTGKPYGYTF. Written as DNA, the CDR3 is TGCGCCATGACAGGGAAGCCCTATGGCTACACCTTC.

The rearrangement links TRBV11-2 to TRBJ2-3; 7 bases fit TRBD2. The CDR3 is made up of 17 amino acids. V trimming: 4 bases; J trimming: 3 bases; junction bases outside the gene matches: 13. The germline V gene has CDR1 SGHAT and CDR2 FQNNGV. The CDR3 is CASSYIGGRRETDTQYF. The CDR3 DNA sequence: TGTGCCAGCAGCTATATCGGCGGGAGAAGAGAGACAGATACGCAGTATTTT.

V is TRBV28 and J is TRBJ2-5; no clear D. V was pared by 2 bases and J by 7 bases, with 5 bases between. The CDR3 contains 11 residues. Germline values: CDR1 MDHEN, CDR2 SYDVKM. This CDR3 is CASSLVGTQYF. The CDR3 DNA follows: TGTGCCAGCAGTTTAGTCGGGACCCAGTACTTC. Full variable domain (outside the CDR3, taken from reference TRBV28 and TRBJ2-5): DVKVTQSSRYLVKRTGEKVFLECVQDMDHENMFWYRQDPGLGLRLIYFSYDVKMKEKGDIPEGYSVSREKKERFSLILESASTNQTSMYLCASSLVGTQYFGPGTRLLVL.

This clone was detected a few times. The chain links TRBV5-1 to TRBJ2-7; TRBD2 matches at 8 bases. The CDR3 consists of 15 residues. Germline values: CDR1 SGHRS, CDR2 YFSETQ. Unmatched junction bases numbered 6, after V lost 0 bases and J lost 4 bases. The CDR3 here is CASSLASGRIYEQYF. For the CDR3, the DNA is TGCGCCAGCAGCTTGGCGAGCGGGAGAATATACGAGCAGTACTTC.

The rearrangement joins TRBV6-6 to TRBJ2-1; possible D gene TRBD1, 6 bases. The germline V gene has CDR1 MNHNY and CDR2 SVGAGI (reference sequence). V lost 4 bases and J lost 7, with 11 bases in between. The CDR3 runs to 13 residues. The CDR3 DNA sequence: TGTGCCAGCAGTTCACAGGGTACGAATGAGCAGTTCTTC. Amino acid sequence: CASSSQGTNEQFF.

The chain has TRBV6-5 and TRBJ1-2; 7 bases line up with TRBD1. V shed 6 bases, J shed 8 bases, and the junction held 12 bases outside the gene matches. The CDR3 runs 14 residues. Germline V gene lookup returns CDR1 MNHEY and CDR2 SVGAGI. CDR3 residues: CASRNDRQGGGYTF. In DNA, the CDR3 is TGTGCCAGCAGAAACGACAGACAGGGCGGGGGCTACACCTTC.

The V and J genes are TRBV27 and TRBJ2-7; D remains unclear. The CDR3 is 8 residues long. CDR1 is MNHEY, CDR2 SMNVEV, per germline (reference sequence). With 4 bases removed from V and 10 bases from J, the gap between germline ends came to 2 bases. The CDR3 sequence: CASSSQYF. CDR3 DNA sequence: TGTGCCAGCAGTTCACAGTACTTC.

The chain's CDR3 is CASSLGGQGPQNIQYF. CDR3 sequence (DNA): TGTGCCAGCAGCTTAGGTGGACAGGGTCCCCAAAACATTCAGTACTTC. The V gene is TRBV11-2, the J gene TRBJ2-4, with TRBD1 identical over 8 bases. Germline lookup yields CDR1 SGHAT and CDR2 FQNNGV. The length of the CDR3 is 16 residues. Trimming at V came to 1 base and at J to 5 bases, leaving 7 bases not matched to a gene.

In DNA, the CDR3 is TGCAGTGCCCCCCGCACAGATACGCAGTATTTT. Its translation: CSAPRTDTQYF. The V call is TRBV20-1, the J call TRBJ2-3; no definite D call. Germline values: CDR1 DFQATT, CDR2 SNEGSKA (reference sequence). With 6 bases removed from V and 1 base from J, the gap between germline ends came to 5 bases. This CDR3 is built from 11 residues.

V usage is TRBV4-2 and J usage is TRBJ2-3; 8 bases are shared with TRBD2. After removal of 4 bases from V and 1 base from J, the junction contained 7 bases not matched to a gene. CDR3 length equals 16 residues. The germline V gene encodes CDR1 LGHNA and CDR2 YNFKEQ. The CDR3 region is CASSRLISGGTDTQYF. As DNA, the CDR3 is TGTGCCAGCAGCCGATTGATTAGCGGGGGCACAGATACGCAGTATTTT.